This TCR beta chain was sequenced for a study of shared clonotypes between healthy human individuals. Looked up from germline, CDR1 is MNHEY and CDR2 is SVGAGI. CDR3 size: 13 residues. Between the trimmed V and J ends, which lost 5 bases and 3 bases, there was a span of 11 bases. Donors, healthy HIV-negative adults, lacked recent acute infections or vaccinations. The study drew all its donors from Caucasian adults living in Nashville, Tennessee. A remark on this clone: Its target is not known. This CDR3 is also generated by other DNA sequences in the sample.

Study results and caveats: The sampled material consisted only of blood, and tissue repertoires are likely to differ. A reduction in generation probabilities was seen for non-shared clonotypes relative to those shared by all four donors.

TCRdb's table, derived via immunoSEQ multiplex PCR, lists solely in-frame clones and lacks some. The sample shows about 1.5 million clones, roughly 96% of them seen only once. This clonotype originated in a young man in good health. The chain employs TRBV6-5 and TRBJ2-7; tentatively, D is TRBD1 (6 bases). Sequencing was performed on naive CD4+ T cells sorted from blood. The subset is: CD45RA+ positively selected. The chain's CDR3 is CASSQGSHYEQYF. Here the CDR3 DNA reads TGTGCCAGCAGTCAGGGGTCTCACTACGAGCAGTACTTC.